This T cell receptor (beta chain) was profiled in a study of control samples from healthy donors and cancer patients. Only in-frame clones appear in the TCRdb table, and some are missing; sequencing was by immunoSEQ multiplex PCR. The sample contains some 120,000 clones, over 75% of which appear only once. CDR1 is MDHEN and CDR2 is SYDVKM in the germline V gene. The CDR3 is 15 amino acids. V lost 2 bases and J lost 4, with 15 bases in between. The chain couples TRBV28 to TRBJ2-7; D gene ambiguous. Sequencing used blood. The receptor's source is a man aged 55 to 69 in good health. The CDR3 loop reads CASSLASLHIYEQYF. The CDR3 DNA follows: TGTGCCAGCAGTTTAGCCTCGTTACATATTTACGAGCAGTACTTC.